This T cell receptor (beta chain) was observed in a study of Ad26.COV2.S vaccination and SARS-CoV-2 variants. Turning to the study itself: Each vaccinee took Ad26.COV2.S intramuscularly, once or twice 56 days apart.

Germline V gene sequence: CDR1 SGDLS, CDR2 YYNGEE. V lost 3 bases, J lost 7 bases, and 6 bases stayed unmatched. The CDR3 has 15 amino acids. Stated treatment: about 20 received Ad26.COV2.S at low or high dose, single or two shots; about 5 received placebo; per-sample allocation not given. Day 63 after the first vaccine or placebo injection was the time point for sampling. The administered vaccine (an Ad26 vector) expressed Wuhan-strain SARS-CoV-2 spike. Data came from immunoSEQ multiplex PCR; TCRdb stores just in-frame clones and leaves some out. The sample includes around 300,000 clones, about 85% seen only once; the top ten take 5.5% to 7%.

The sequencing here drew on peripheral blood, taken in a trial of Ad26.COV2.S vaccine versus placebo. The clonotype comes from a person aged 18-60 years who received the Ad26.COV2.S COVID-19 vaccine or a placebo. The chain combines TRBV9 with TRBJ1-6, with 8 bases fitting TRBD1. Written as DNA, the CDR3 is TGTGCCAGCAGCGCATGGACAGGGAAAAATTCACCCCTCCACTTT. It codes for CASSAWTGKNSPLHF.